This TCR beta chain appears in the sequencing data of a study of CD8 T cells in ankylosing spondylitis. Broader study findings: Researchers reportedly found disease-linked clones significantly enriched in matched ankylosing spondylitis synovial fluid. Some motif variants were previously reported in reactive arthritis synovial fluid and blood.

MiXCR, applied by TCRdb to the 5' RACE reads, yields one record per CDR3 protein. The repertoire holds 150,000 to 250,000 distinct CDR3 sequences, roughly 12% seen once, with more than 15% in the top ten. This clonotype has only a few counts. Its target is unknown. V shed 0 bases and J shed 5 bases, with 14 bases lying between them. The CDR3 runs to 14 residues. Germline V lookup: CDR1 GTSNPN, CDR2 SVGIG (reference sequence). This clonotype was sampled from a male donor with ankylosing spondylitis or in good health (not recorded which). V and J are TRBV30 and TRBJ2-7; TRBD1 might be the D (5 bases). Sequencing was carried out using blood, either unsorted or a sorted T cell fraction (not recorded which). DNA for the CDR3: TGTGCCTGGAGTGTGGCCAGGGAATCCCACGAGCAGTACTTC. The encoded protein is CAWSVARESHEQYF.